Listed below are T cell receptor beta chains from one sample, sequenced in a study of Graves' ophthalmopathy and Graves' hyperthyroidism. TCRdb redid the calling of the multiplex PCR reads with MiXCR, one entry per CDR3 protein. The sample includes some 390,000 distinct CDR3 sequences, about a sixth of them seen just once. Material for sequencing was peripheral blood. All receptors derive from a young woman with Graves' ophthalmopathy. The conserved cysteine and the conserved F or W are not part of the CDR3 here.

v_gene	j_gene	CDR3aa
TRBV12-3/TRBV12-4	TRBJ1-2	ASSTGTGSGYT
TRBV20-1	TRBJ1-2	SARGDIRGYT
TRBV5-5	TRBJ2-5	ASRFGPGNQETQY
TRBV9	TRBJ1-6	ASSVGPGGSPLH
TRBV6-1	TRBJ2-7	ASSTPRDGTGPYEQY
TRBV6-1	TRBJ2-5	ASRGVLTQY
TRBV7-9	TRBJ2-5	ASTLLGLALQETQY
TRBV6-2/TRBV6-3	TRBJ1-6	ASRIQADNSPLH
TRBV6-2/TRBV6-3	TRBJ2-5	ASSYHLPGGEETQY
TRBV5-1	TRBJ1-1	ASSLVPINTEAF
TRBV5-1	TRBJ2-6	ASSNVLGRHSGANVLT
TRBV7-8	TRBJ1-5	ASSAWDRTNQPQH
TRBV6-1	TRBJ1-1	ASFRGRNTEAF
TRBV30	TRBJ1-3	AWREPGSGNTIY
TRBV12-3/TRBV12-4	TRBJ2-5	ASSLRQGARETQY
TRBV5-1	TRBJ2-7	ASSRLGLPNYEQY
TRBV6-5	TRBJ1-1	ASSFSSFGTANTEAF
TRBV5-1	TRBJ2-2	ASSLKLTGVMAGELF
TRBV12-3/TRBV12-4	TRBJ1-5	ASSLRGAPNQPQH
TRBV14	TRBJ1-2	ASSQDGVGFYGYT
TRBV28	TRBJ2-5	ASSFGEIGPETQY
TRBV5-1	TRBJ2-2	ASRWTDGELF
TRBV7-9	TRBJ1-2	ASSLVGFGYGYT